This TCR beta chain emerged from a study of PD-1 blockade in classical Hodgkin lymphoma. Whole-study results and caveats: Reported baseline diversity: healthy donors highest, relapsed/refractory patients lowest. CD4+ TCR diversity, unlike CD8+, climbed significantly by C4D1. What caused the repertoire differences, perhaps disease activity or prior therapy, remains undefined.

All trial patients relapsed after autologous stem cell transplantation. The repertoire was sequenced with immunoSEQ multiplex PCR; TCRdb's copy has only in-frame clones and lacks some. The sample has fewer than 100,000 clones; around 86% are singletons. In this sample, this clone turned up once. Its antigen is unidentified. The TCR was taken from a human donor with classical Hodgkin lymphoma. The source material was peripheral blood mononuclear cells (PBMCs), sampled at baseline.

Written as DNA, the CDR3 is TGCGCCAGCAGTGAGTCCCCTTCACTCGGGACAGGGTGGAACATTCAGTACTTC. Its translation: CASSESPSLGTGWNIQYF. The J gene is TRBJ2-4, the V gene TRBV10-2; 9 bases fit TRBD1. The trim removed 0 bases at V and 7 bases at J, leaving 13 bases unmatched. This CDR3 region has 18 residues. Germline CDR1 WSHSY, CDR2 SAAADI.